This T cell receptor beta chain was sequenced for a study of T cell responses to AZD1222 COVID-19 vaccine. Study-wide points: Repertoire collection took place solely once the T cell response had peaked. Only five or six AZD1222 recipients were seropositive at baseline. Mapped onto spike, vaccine-associated CD4 TCRs spanned it and were dominant at 160-218 and 743-854. Increases in Spike-specific TCR breadth and depth were seen after two AZD1222 doses.

This CDR3 is 15 amino acids long. Trimming took 2 bases from V and 8 from J, leaving 15 bases between them. Germline V gives CDR1 MNHEY, CDR2 SMNVEV (reference sequence). Clones were read by immunoSEQ multiplex PCR, and TCRdb kept only the in-frame ones, dropping some. This table holds 150,000 to 160,000 clones, 88% found once. On this clone: Its antigen is undetermined.

The TCR comes from an adult in good health. V and J are TRBV27 and TRBJ1-4, with a tentative D call TRBD1 (5 bases). The material was peripheral blood, obtained on day 0 of AZD1222 vaccination. CDR3 sequence: CASSLRQGIGEKLFF. The CDR3 DNA is TGTGCCAGCAGTTTACGGCAGGGTATAGGCGAAAAACTGTTTTTT.